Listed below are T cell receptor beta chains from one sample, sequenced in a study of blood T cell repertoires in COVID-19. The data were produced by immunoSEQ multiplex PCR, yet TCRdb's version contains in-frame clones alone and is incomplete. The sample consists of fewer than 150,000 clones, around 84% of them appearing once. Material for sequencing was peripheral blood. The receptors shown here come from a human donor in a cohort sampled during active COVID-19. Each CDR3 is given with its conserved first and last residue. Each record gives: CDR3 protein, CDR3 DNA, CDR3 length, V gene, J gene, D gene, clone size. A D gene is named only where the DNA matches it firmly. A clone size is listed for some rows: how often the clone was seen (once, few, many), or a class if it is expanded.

CASSINGENQPQHF	TGTGCCAGCAGCATAAACGGGGAGAATCAGCCCCAGCATTTT	14	TRBV7-3	TRBJ1-5	.	.
CASSSMGQGGDTQYF	TGTGCCAGCAGCTCGATGGGACAGGGCGGAGATACGCAGTATTTT	15	TRBV5-6	TRBJ2-3	TRBD1	.
CASSSQGWERNTEAFF	TGTGCCAGCAGCTCACAGGGGTGGGAAAGGAACACTGAAGCTTTCTTT	16	TRBV7-2	TRBJ1-1	TRBD1	few
CASSMDSTSTDTQYF	TGCGCCAGCAGTATGGACAGTACTAGCACAGATACGCAGTATTTT	15	TRBV5-1	TRBJ2-3	.	.
CASSLGGTGGRTEAFF	TGTGCCAGCAGCTTAGGGGGGACAGGGGGCAGGACTGAAGCTTTCTTT	16	TRBV11-3	TRBJ1-1	TRBD1	.
CASIPSVSYNEQFF	TGTGCCAGCATCCCTAGCGTCTCCTACAATGAGCAGTTCTTC	14	TRBV2	TRBJ2-1	.	.
CASSYGGGRDEQFF	TGTGCCAGCAGTTACGGGGGAGGACGGGATGAGCAGTTCTTC	14	TRBV6-4	TRBJ2-1	.	.
CASSAGRVWNQPQHF	TGTGCCAGCAGTGCAGGGAGGGTTTGGAATCAGCCCCAGCATTTT	15	TRBV2	TRBJ1-5	.	.
CASSLTVSQETQYF	TGTGCCAGCAGCTTAACCGTCAGTCAAGAGACCCAGTACTTC	14	TRBV11-2	TRBJ2-5	.	.
CSAQGNANTGELFF	TGCAGCGCCCAGGGCAACGCGAACACCGGGGAGCTGTTTTTT	14	TRBV29-1	TRBJ2-2	.	.
CASSITAGRQGAGYTF	TGTGCCAGTAGTATAACCGCGGGGAGACAGGGGGCTGGCTACACCTTC	16	TRBV19	TRBJ1-2	TRBD1	.
CASSSLLAYEQYF	TGTGCCAGCAGTTCTCTACTCGCCTACGAGCAGTACTTC	13	TRBV28	TRBJ2-7	.	.
CASRGQGDYEQYF	TGTGCCAGTAGGGGGCAGGGTGACTACGAGCAGTACTTC	13	TRBV19	TRBJ2-7	.	.
CASSQPLAGGSKNIQYF	TGTGCCAGCAGCCAACCCTTGGCGGGGGGATCCAAAAACATTCAGTACTTC	17	TRBV9	TRBJ2-4	TRBD2	.
CASSQEKGANEKLFF	TGCGCCAGCAGCCAAGAAAAGGGGGCTAATGAAAAACTGTTTTTT	15	TRBV4-3	TRBJ1-4	.	.
CASSLREAGELFF	TGTGCCAGCAGTTTGAGGGAGGCCGGGGAGCTGTTTTTT	13	TRBV12-3/TRBV12-4	TRBJ2-2	.	.
CATSSEPGTPQPQHF	TGTGCCACCAGCAGTGAACCGGGGACACCTCAGCCCCAGCATTTT	15	TRBV15	TRBJ1-5	.	.
CASSLGQIIYEQYF	TGTGCCAGCAGCTTAGGTCAGATTATCTACGAGCAGTACTTC	14	TRBV7-2	TRBJ2-7	.	.
CSVEEDLGTGELFF	TGCAGCGTTGAGGAGGACCTGGGCACCGGGGAGCTGTTTTTT	14	TRBV29-1	TRBJ2-2	.	.
CASSFLTSGGDHEQFF	TGTGCCAGCAGCTTCTTGACTAGCGGGGGGGACCATGAGCAGTTCTTC	16	TRBV7-9	TRBJ2-1	TRBD2	.
CASSRGRTSGSNEQFF	TGTGCCAGCAGCCGCGGGCGGACTAGCGGGTCCAATGAGCAGTTCTTC	16	TRBV9	TRBJ2-1	TRBD2	.
CASSIADRNYEQYF	TGTGCCAGTAGTATAGCCGACAGAAACTACGAGCAGTACTTC	14	TRBV19	TRBJ2-7	.	.
CASSRGGDDNEQFF	TGCGCCAGCTCCCGGGGGGGGGATGACAATGAGCAGTTCTTC	14	TRBV4-3	TRBJ2-1	TRBD2	.
CASSPTGTGVPGYTF	TGTGCCAGCAGCCCCACCGGGACAGGGGTCCCTGGCTACACCTTC	15	TRBV9	TRBJ1-2	TRBD1	.
CASSLGDRAEAFF	TGTGCCAGCAGCTTGGGGGACAGGGCTGAAGCTTTCTTT	13	TRBV7-6	TRBJ1-1	TRBD1	.
CASSVLGQGKGGYTF	TGTGCCAGCAGCGTTCTCGGACAGGGGAAAGGTGGCTACACCTTC	15	TRBV9	TRBJ1-2	TRBD1	.
CASSQQTSGYTGELFF	TGTGCCAGCAGCCAACAGACTAGCGGATACACCGGGGAGCTGTTTTTT	16	TRBV3-1/TRBV3-2	TRBJ2-2	TRBD2	.
CASSFTESYNEQFF	TGTGCCAGCAGCTTTACTGAATCCTACAATGAGCAGTTCTTC	14	TRBV7-9	TRBJ2-1	.	once
CAIRGPRGSYNEQFF	TGTGCCATCAGGGGCCCGCGGGGCTCCTACAATGAGCAGTTCTTC	15	TRBV10-3	TRBJ2-1	.	.
CASSLVSGATNEKLFF	TGCGCCAGCAGCTTGGTGTCGGGGGCAACTAATGAAAAACTGTTTTTT	16	TRBV5-1	TRBJ1-4	.	few
CASSTVTDTQYF	TGTGCCAGCAGCACAGTGACAGATACGCAGTATTTT	12	TRBV9	TRBJ2-3	.	.
CASRLSGGALDTQYF	TGTGCCAGCCGCCTCAGCGGGGGGGCGTTAGATACGCAGTATTTT	15	TRBV6-5	TRBJ2-3	TRBD2	once
CASKGGGAWETQYF	TGTGCCAGCAAAGGCGGGGGGGCCTGGGAGACCCAGTACTTC	14	TRBV2	TRBJ2-5	TRBD2	.
CASSHTGSQPQHF	TGTGCCAGCAGCCACACAGGGTCCCAGCCCCAGCATTTT	13	TRBV3-1/TRBV3-2	TRBJ1-5	.	.
CASRLGGTGDHEQYF	TGTGCCAGCAGGTTGGGGGGGACAGGGGACCACGAGCAGTACTTC	15	TRBV28	TRBJ2-7	TRBD1	.
CASSLIGQTEGEQFF	TGTGCCAGCAGCTTAATAGGACAGACCGAGGGTGAGCAGTTCTTC	15	TRBV11-3	TRBJ2-1	.	.
CASSVAHTSGGHANTGELFF	TGTGCCAGCAGCGTAGCTCACACTAGCGGGGGTCACGCGAACACCGGGGAGCTGTTTTTT	20	TRBV9	TRBJ2-2	TRBD2	.
CASSLAGQHNEQFF	TGTGCCAGCAGCTTAGCGGGACAACACAATGAGCAGTTCTTC	14	TRBV7-2	TRBJ2-1	.	once
CASTTTGLNYGYTF	TGTGCCAGCACCACCACAGGGCTGAACTATGGCTACACCTTC	14	TRBV6-6	TRBJ1-2	.	.
CASNSDGVLEPQHF	TGTGCCAGCAACTCGGACGGGGTCCTTGAGCCCCAGCATTTT	14	TRBV9	TRBJ1-5	.	.
CASKTNEETQYF	TGTGCCAGCAAGACTAACGAAGAGACCCAGTACTTC	12	TRBV2	TRBJ2-5	.	.
CATLDRGENQPQHF	TGTGCCACCTTGGACAGGGGGGAAAATCAGCCCCAGCATTTT	14	TRBV19	TRBJ1-5	TRBD1	.
CASSYGGEETQYF	TGCGCCAGCAGCTACGGGGGTGAAGAGACCCAGTACTTC	13	TRBV5-1	TRBJ2-5	.	.
CASSYTGTGGVEAFF	TGTGCCAGCAGTTATACGGGGACAGGGGGCGTAGAAGCTTTCTTT	15	TRBV6-6	TRBJ1-1	TRBD1	.